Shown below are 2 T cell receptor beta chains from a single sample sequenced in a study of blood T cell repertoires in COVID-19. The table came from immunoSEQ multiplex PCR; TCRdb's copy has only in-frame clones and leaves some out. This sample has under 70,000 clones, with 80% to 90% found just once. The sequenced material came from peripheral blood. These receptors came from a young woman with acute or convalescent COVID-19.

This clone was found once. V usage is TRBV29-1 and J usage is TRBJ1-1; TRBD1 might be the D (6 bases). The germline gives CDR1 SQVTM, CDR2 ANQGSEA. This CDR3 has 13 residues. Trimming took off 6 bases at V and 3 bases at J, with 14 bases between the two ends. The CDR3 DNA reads TGCAGCGTGATCACAGGGATGCACACTGAAGCTTTCTTT. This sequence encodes CSVITGMHTEAFF.

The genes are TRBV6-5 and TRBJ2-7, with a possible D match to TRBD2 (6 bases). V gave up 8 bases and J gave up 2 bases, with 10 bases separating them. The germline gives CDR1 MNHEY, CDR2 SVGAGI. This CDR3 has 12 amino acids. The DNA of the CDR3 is TGTGCCAGCCGCGGGACGACCTACGAGCAGTACTTC. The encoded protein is CASRGTTYEQYF.